This TCR beta chain was observed in a study of blood T cell repertoires in COVID-19 (dated by TCRdb to between 2020 and 2021). Regarding the study in general: Samples covering the acute and convalescent phases of COVID-19 were provided by collaborators in the United States, Italy and Spain. The material from the prospective study consisted of cDNA or gDNA derived from T cells, B-cell-depleted T cells, or PBMCs. Subjects who had been exposed to COVID-19, were actively infected with it, or had recovered from it provided the deeply sampled blood TCRbeta repertoires that made up the dataset. A freely available public database, intended as a resource for researchers studying the immune response to SARS-CoV-2, is where the repertoires were released. Samples were obtained from the ongoing ImmuneRACE study (first 160 participants) and from 1,200 or so subjects provided by 6 global collaborators. Sample metadata almost always included a de-identified subject ID, COVID-19 status, age in years and sex. HLA class I and class II types, where available, came from metadata supplied by the sample provider rather than from assay-based typing.

TCRbeta CDR3 regions were amplified from genomic DNA using the immunoSEQ Assay, a bias-controlled multiplex PCR. As for the original processing: Within the assay, amplification of reference gene primers was used to estimate how many nucleated cells each sample contained. To quantify the absolute abundance of each unique TCRbeta CDR3 rearrangement, sequence reads were collapsed and filtered. For each sample, productive Simpson clonality was calculated by taking the square root of Simpson's diversity index across productive rearrangements. The table comes from immuneACCESS by way of TCRdb, which keeps in-frame sequences with V and J called. Part of the clones is missing from these tables; in studies checked, under half for an unresolved V gene and the rest for unknown reasons. The V and J calls and clone size were taken over from that table, and D and trimming were inferred from the DNA. In all, the sample holds around 73,000 clones, and about 79% of those were seen once. Around 4.3% of the sample belongs to the ten largest clones.

Study-wide conclusions, independent of this receptor: The quantity of clinical and demographic metadata differed by source and by participant and was supplied without curation.

Trimming at the junction amounts to 3 bases on V and 1 base on J, and the germline ends lie 12 bases apart. The CDR3, from cysteine to phenylalanine, totals 15 residues. Only the CDR3 part of the read is kept: 45 bases, read in frame from the first base. The germline V gene (reference sequence) provides CDR1 LNHDA and CDR2 SQIVND. Collaborating institutions collected whole blood in K2EDTA tubes following their own protocols. Collaborator samples were shipped for TCRbeta analysis as frozen whole blood, isolated PBMCs, or DNA extracted from either sample type. To note about this clone: The antigen it binds to is not known. No base quality values were provided; no much bigger clone lies one nucleotide off.

The sample was peripheral blood. The V gene is TRBV19 and the J gene is TRBJ1-1, with TRBD1 tentatively as D gene (5 bases match). The source is a woman aged 55-69 years with acute or convalescent COVID-19. The nucleotide sequence reads as follows: TGTGCCAGTAGTATCCCGGGGGTAGCGAACACTGAAGCTTTCTTT. This encodes CASSIPGVANTEAFF.